These 14 T cell receptor beta chains were all obtained from the same sample, sequenced in a study of immune evolution from preneoplasia to lung adenocarcinoma. Assay used: immunoSEQ multiplex PCR; TCRdb lists only in-frame clones, some missing. The sample has approximately 4,900 clones, around 79% seen once; the top ten hold roughly 25%. Sequencing input: FFPE normal lung tissue adjacent to the tumor. Receptors were obtained from a person aged 55 to 75 with lung adenocarcinoma.

This chain links TRBV10-3 with TRBJ1-3; 8 bases fit TRBD1. This CDR3 contains 14 residues. Germline loops: CDR1 ENHRY, CDR2 SYGVKD. With 9 bases clipped from V and 1 base from J, the junction kept 5 bases outside the gene matches. CDR3 DNA: TGTGCCATAACCCGGACAGGGTCTGGAAACACCATATATTTT. Its translation is CAITRTGSGNTIYF.

The chain joins TRBV30 to TRBJ2-7, with D maybe TRBD2 (6 bases). The CDR3 has 14 amino acids. The V and J ends lost 3 bases and 2 bases respectively, with 14 bases between them. Germline V gene sequence: CDR1 GTSNPN, CDR2 SVGIG (reference sequence). Here the CDR3 reads CAWRAPGLTYEQYF. The CDR3 DNA reads TGTGCCTGGAGGGCGCCGGGACTGACCTACGAGCAGTACTTC. The full variable domain, completed using reference TRBV30 and TRBJ2-7, is SQTIHQWPATLVQPVGSPLSLECTVEGTSNPNLYWYRQAAGRGLQLLFYSVGIGQISSEVPQNLSASRPQDRQFILSSKKLLLSDSGFYLCAWRAPGLTYEQYFGPGTRLTVT.

The CDR3 region is CASLSRTYNEQFF. CDR3 in DNA: TGTGCCAGCTTATCTAGGACCTACAATGAGCAGTTCTTC. J is TRBJ2-1 and V is TRBV6-6; D gene ambiguous. The CDR3 sequence is 13 residues long. CDR1 and CDR2 from the germline V gene are MNHNY and SVGAGI (reference sequence). The V end lost 8 bases, the J end lost 2 bases, and 10 bases lay between the germline ends.

Note on this clone: Within the sample, other DNA sequences also encode this same CDR3. The chain recombines TRBV19 with TRBJ2-6; D gene uncertain. Germline CDR1 LNHDA, CDR2 SQIVND (reference sequence). The CDR3 covers 15 residues. V lost 3 bases and J lost 0, with 6 bases in between. The CDR3 reads CASSMRGSGANVLTF. CDR3 nucleotides: TGTGCCAGTAGTATGAGAGGCTCTGGGGCCAACGTCCTGACTTTC.

V and J are TRBV6-4 and TRBJ1-2; weak D call: TRBD1 (5 bases). There are 14 residues in the CDR3. Trimming stripped 2 bases from V and 6 bases from J, with 13 bases between. CDR1 and CDR2 from the germline V gene are MRHNA and SNTAGT. The DNA for the CDR3 is TGTGCCAGCAGTGACGGGGGGGAGACGGATGGCTACACCTTC. It encodes CASSDGGETDGYTF.

This clone has just one count. The chain carries TRBV4-2 and TRBJ1-2; no definite D call. This CDR3 has 12 amino acids. V lost 0 bases, J lost 8 bases, and 7 bases lay in between. CDR1 and CDR2 from the germline V gene are LGHNA and YNFKEQ. CDR3: CASSQDLSGYTF. CDR3 nucleotides: TGTGCCAGCAGCCAAGATCTATCCGGCTACACCTTC.

The chain combines TRBV14 with TRBJ2-7; perhaps TRBD1 as D (5 bases). The CDR3 consists of 13 residues. With 1 base removed from V and 2 bases from J, the gap between germline ends came to 6 bases. Germline V gene data show CDR1 as SGHDN and CDR2 as FVKESK. CDR3 sequence (DNA): TGTGCCAGCAGCCAAGGGGGCCCCTACGAGCAGTACTTC. This gives the protein CASSQGGPYEQYF.

This rearrangement joins TRBV6-1 to TRBJ1-5, with D maybe TRBD1 (5 bases). V gave up 4 bases and J gave up 11 bases, with 24 bases separating them. This CDR3 spans 16 amino acids. The germline V gene encodes CDR1 MNHNS and CDR2 SASEGT. In nucleotides, the CDR3 is TGTGCCAGCAGTGCACAATGGGGCTGGGGAATCATTTCCCAGCATTTT. This encodes CASSAQWGWGIISQHF.

The rearrangement links TRBV7-9 to TRBJ2-5; 7 bases are shared with TRBD1. Germline V gene data show CDR1 as SEHNR and CDR2 as FQNEAQ (reference sequence). Unmatched junction bases numbered 14, after V lost 5 bases and J lost 2 bases. This CDR3 has 17 residues. The DNA for the CDR3 is TGTGCCAGCAGCCCATCCTTGCGACAGGGTCTACAAGAGACCCAGTACTTC. It codes for CASSPSLRQGLQETQYF.

This chain uses TRBV7-9 with TRBJ2-5; 7 bases are a match to TRBD1. V was pared by 6 bases and J by 2 bases, with 6 bases of the junction left unmatched. CDR1 SEHNR and CDR2 FQNEAQ come from the germline V gene (reference sequence). This CDR3 is 14 amino acids long. CDR3 loop: CASRGGSGQETQYF. DNA of the CDR3: TGTGCCAGCAGAGGGGGCTCAGGACAAGAGACCCAGTACTTC.

The chain links TRBV13 to TRBJ2-7; D possibly corresponds to TRBD2 (5 bases). Germline loops: CDR1 PRHDT, CDR2 FYEKMQ (reference sequence). The CDR3 runs 15 residues. V shed 5 bases and J shed 0 bases, with 14 bases lying between them. CDR3 region: CASSPGGGYSYEQYF. The CDR3 coding sequence is TGTGCCAGCAGCCCCGGTGGCGGGTACTCCTACGAGCAGTACTTC.

This rearrangement joins TRBV11-2 to TRBJ2-3; weak D call: TRBD2 (6 bases). V lost 2 bases to trimming and J lost 5 bases, with 14 bases between them. CDR1 and CDR2 from the germline V gene are SGHAT and FQNNGV. The CDR3 totals 15 residues. CDR3 coding DNA: TGTGCCAGCAGCTTACGGCCTTCGGAGGGAGATACGCAGTATTTT. It yields the protein CASSLRPSEGDTQYF.

This clone was seen more than once but under ten times. J is TRBJ1-5 and V is TRBV18; no clear D. The V and J ends lost 2 bases and 4 bases respectively, with 12 bases between them. Per germline, CDR1 KGHSH and CDR2 LQKENI. The length of the CDR3 is 15 residues. CDR3 DNA: TGTGCCAGCTCACCAGAGAATCAAGGAAATCAGCCCCAGCATTTT. It is translated as CASSPENQGNQPQHF.

As DNA, the CDR3 is TGTGCCAGCAGCTTAGGGGGCGGGGTATTAACAGATACGCAGTATTTT. As protein: CASSLGGGVLTDTQYF. This chain connects TRBV7-9 to TRBJ2-3; D perhaps matches TRBD2 (6 bases). With 1 base removed from V and 3 bases from J, the gap between germline ends came to 14 bases. This CDR3 has 16 amino acids. Germline lookup yields CDR1 SEHNR and CDR2 FQNEAQ (reference sequence).